The T cell receptor beta chain described here comes from a study of shared clonotypes between healthy human individuals. As for this clone: Antigen unknown.

V was trimmed by 6 bases and J by 2 bases, leaving 13 bases between them. The CDR3 has 14 residues. Germline loops: CDR1 MDHEN, CDR2 SYDVKM. Clones were read by immunoSEQ multiplex PCR, and TCRdb kept only the in-frame ones, dropping some. The table lists 2 million to 3 million clones, approximately 93% of them singletons, with approximately 0.35% in the top ten. Regarding the study as a whole: Among non-shared clonotypes, generation probabilities were lower than among those shared by all four donors.

Sequenced material: naive CD4+ T cells from PBMCs. As for subset: CD45RA+ positively selected. This chain joins TRBV28 and TRBJ1-2, with D perhaps matching TRBD1 (5 bases). The source is a young man in good health. Some clones in this sample may be carry-over from other donors' samples. The CDR3 coding sequence is TGTGCCAGCAGAGCCAGGGCAGGGAACTATGGCTACACCTTC. As protein: CASRARAGNYGYTF.